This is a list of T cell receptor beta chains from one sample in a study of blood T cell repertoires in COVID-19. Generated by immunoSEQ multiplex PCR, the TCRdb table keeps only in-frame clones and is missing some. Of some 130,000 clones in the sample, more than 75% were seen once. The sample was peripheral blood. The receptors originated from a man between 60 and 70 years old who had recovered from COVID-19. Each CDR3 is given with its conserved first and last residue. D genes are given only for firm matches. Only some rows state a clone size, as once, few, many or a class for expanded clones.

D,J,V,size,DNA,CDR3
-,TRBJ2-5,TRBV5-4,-,TGTGCCAGCAGCTTGGAGCAGGTACAAGAGACCCAGTACTTC,CASSLEQVQETQYF
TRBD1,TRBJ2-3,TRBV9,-,TGTGCCAGCAGCGTAGGGGCGGAGACAGGGGGCACAGATACGCAGTATTTT,CASSVGAETGGTDTQYF
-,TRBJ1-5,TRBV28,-,TGTGCCAGCAGTTTACACGGAGACAATCAGCCCCAGCATTTT,CASSLHGDNQPQHF
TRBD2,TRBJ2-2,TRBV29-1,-,TGCAGCGTTGGGGTAGCGGGATCCGGGGAGCTGTTTTTT,CSVGVAGSGELFF
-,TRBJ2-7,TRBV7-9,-,TGTGCCAGCAGCACCAGTGAAACCTACGAGCAGTACTTC,CASSTSETYEQYF
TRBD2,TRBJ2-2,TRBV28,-,TGTGCCAGCAGTTTAGGCGGGAGGGCCACCGGGGAGCTGTTTTTT,CASSLGGRATGELFF
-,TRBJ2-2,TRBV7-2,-,TGTGCCAGCAGTCCCGCTAGCGCATCGAACACCGGGGAGCTGTTTTTT,CASSPASASNTGELFF
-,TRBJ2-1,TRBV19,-,TGTGCCAGTAGTAGGGGGCTTGAGCAGTTCTTC,CASSRGLEQFF
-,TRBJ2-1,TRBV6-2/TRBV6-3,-,TGTGCCAGCAGCAATACAAGGGGCAATGAGCAGTTCTTC,CASSNTRGNEQFF
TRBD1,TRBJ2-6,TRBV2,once,TGTGCCAGCCAACAGGGGAAAGGATCTGGGGCCAACGTCCTGACTTTC,CASQQGKGSGANVLTF
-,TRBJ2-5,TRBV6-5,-,TGTGCCAGCAGTTACTCACAGGGCTACCAAGAGACCCAGTACTTC,CASSYSQGYQETQYF
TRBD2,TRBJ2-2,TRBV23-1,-,TGCGCCAGCAGTCGCCTACTAGCGGGGGCGATGGGCACCGGGGAGCTGTTTTTT,CASSRLLAGAMGTGELFF
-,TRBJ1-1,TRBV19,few,TGTGCCAGTCGTCCTGACGGGGGAGGCACTGAAGCTTTCTTT,CASRPDGGGTEAFF
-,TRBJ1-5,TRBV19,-,TGTGCCAGCAACTTCCAGGCGGCGGGGAGCAATCAGCCCCAGCATTTT,CASNFQAAGSNQPQHF
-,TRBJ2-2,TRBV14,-,TGTGCCAGCAGCAAAGTGGGACAAGTGAACACCGGGGAGCTGTTTTTT,CASSKVGQVNTGELFF
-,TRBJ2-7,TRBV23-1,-,TGCGCCAGCAGTCCACCCCCCGGACAGAATTTGTCCTACGAGCAGTACTTC,CASSPPPGQNLSYEQYF
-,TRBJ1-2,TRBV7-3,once,TGTGCCAGCAGCCCCGACGGGGTAGACTATGGCTACACCTTC,CASSPDGVDYGYTF
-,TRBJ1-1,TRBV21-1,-,TGTGCCAGCAGAAAACGGGCCGGGACAGGGGGCTCCAAGAACACTGAAGCTTTCTTT,CASRKRAGTGGSKNTEAFF
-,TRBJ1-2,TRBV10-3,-,TGTGCCATCAGTGCGCCGGGGGACTTCCTTAACTATGGCTACACCTTC,CAISAPGDFLNYGYTF
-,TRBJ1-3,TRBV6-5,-,TGTGCCAGCAGTACCCCGGGCCGGGGGACCATATATTTT,CASSTPGRGTIYF
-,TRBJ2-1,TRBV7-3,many,TGTGCCAGCAGCTTACGTCAGGGGTACAATGAGCAGTTCTTC,CASSLRQGYNEQFF
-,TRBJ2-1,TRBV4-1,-,TGCGCCAGCAGCCAGGTCGACATCCTCTCCTACAATGAGCAGTTCTTC,CASSQVDILSYNEQFF
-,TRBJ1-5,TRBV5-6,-,TGTGCCAGCAGCTTGAGGTTAGGCAGGGATAGCAATCAGCCCCAGCATTTT,CASSLRLGRDSNQPQHF
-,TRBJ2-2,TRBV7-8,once,TGTGCCAGCAGCTTACCCTCCGTCGGGAGAATCACCGGGGAGCTGTTTTTT,CASSLPSVGRITGELFF
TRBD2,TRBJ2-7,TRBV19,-,TGTGCCAGTAGTACCCTAGCGGTTTGGGGCGAGCAGTACTTC,CASSTLAVWGEQYF
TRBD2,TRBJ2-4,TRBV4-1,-,TGCGCCAGCAGCCAAGCCCCAACGGGAGGGACCAAAAACATTCAGTACTTC,CASSQAPTGGTKNIQYF
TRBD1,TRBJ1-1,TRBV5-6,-,TGTGCCAGCAGCTTGGGGACAGGGATCACTGAAGCTTTCTTT,CASSLGTGITEAFF
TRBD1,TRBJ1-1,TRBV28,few,TGTGCCAGCAGTCCAGGGGGCGGGAACACTGAAGCTTTCTTT,CASSPGGGNTEAFF
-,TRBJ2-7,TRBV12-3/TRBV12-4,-,TGTGCCAGCAGTCTCCCGGGGGGCTCTGAGCAGTACTTC,CASSLPGGSEQYF
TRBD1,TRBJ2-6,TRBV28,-,TGTGCCAGCAGTATCACAGGGGCAGGTGGGGCCAACGTCCTGACTTTC,CASSITGAGGANVLTF
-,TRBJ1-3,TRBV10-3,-,TGTGCCATCAGGGACAGCATCTCTGGAAACACCATATATTTT,CAIRDSISGNTIYF
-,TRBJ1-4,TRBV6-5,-,TGTGCCAGCAGTTCGGGACGGCGGGGTGAAAAACTGTTTTTT,CASSSGRRGEKLFF
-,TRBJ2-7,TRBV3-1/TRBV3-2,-,TGTGCCAGCAGCCAAGAAGTTGGCGGGGGCGGCGAGCAGTACTTC,CASSQEVGGGGEQYF
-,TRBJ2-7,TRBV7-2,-,TGTGCCAGCAGCCACGGGAGTTACGAGCAGTACTTC,CASSHGSYEQYF
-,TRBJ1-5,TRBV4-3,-,TGCGCCAGCAGCCAAGCCAGGGGCAATCAGCCCCAGCATTTT,CASSQARGNQPQHF
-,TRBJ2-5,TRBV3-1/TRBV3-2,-,TGTGCCAGCAGCCATACCCGGAGGGCGGGGGAGACCCAGTACTTC,CASSHTRRAGETQYF
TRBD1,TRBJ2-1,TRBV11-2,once,TGTGCCAGCAGCCCAGACAGGGGGCATCTTAATGAGCAGTTCTTC,CASSPDRGHLNEQFF
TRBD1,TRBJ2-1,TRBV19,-,TGTGCCAGTAGTAGGGGACAGGGGGCCTACAATGAGCAGTTCTTC,CASSRGQGAYNEQFF
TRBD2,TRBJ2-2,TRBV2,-,TGTGCCAGCCGGGGAGGGGCTCCTAACGGGGAGCTGTTTTTT,CASRGGAPNGELFF
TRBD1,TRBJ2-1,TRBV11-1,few,TGTGCCAGCAGCTTGAGAAGGGACAGGAGTTACAATGAGCAGTTCTTC,CASSLRRDRSYNEQFF
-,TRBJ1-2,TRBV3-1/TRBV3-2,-,TGTGCCAGCAGCCAAGATACATCAGGGTACGAGGATCTATCCTATGGCTACACCTTC,CASSQDTSGYEDLSYGYTF
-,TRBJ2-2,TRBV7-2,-,TGTGCCAGCAGCTTGGACAGATACACCGGGGAGCTGTTTTTT,CASSLDRYTGELFF
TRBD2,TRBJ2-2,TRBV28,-,TGTGCCAGTTATCGGCCGGGACTAGGGAAGACCGGGGAGCTGTTTTTT,CASYRPGLGKTGELFF
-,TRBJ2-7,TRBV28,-,TGTGCCAGCAGTTTCCTACAGGGACGAACGCACTATGGGAGCGGACTTACCTACGAGCAGTACTTC,CASSFLQGRTHYGSGLTYEQYF
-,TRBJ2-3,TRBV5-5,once,TGTGCCAGCAGGCAATTGGACTCCTTAGATACGCAGTATTTT,CASRQLDSLDTQYF
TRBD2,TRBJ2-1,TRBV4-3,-,TGCGCCAGCAGCCAAGCCCAGCGGGGGGCCTCCAATGAGCAGTTCTTC,CASSQAQRGASNEQFF
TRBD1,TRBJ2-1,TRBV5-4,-,TGTGCCAGCAGCTTCCGACAGGGGGCGAACAATGAGCAGTTCTTC,CASSFRQGANNEQFF
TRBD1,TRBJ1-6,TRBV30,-,TGTGCCTGGAGTGGACAGGGAGGTTCACCCCTCCACTTT,CAWSGQGGSPLHF
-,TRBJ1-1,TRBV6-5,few,TGTGCCAGCAGTTACCGCGGACAGTCCACTGAAGCTTTCTTT,CASSYRGQSTEAFF
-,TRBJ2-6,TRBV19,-,TGTGCCAGTAATCCGGTGGGGAGTACCTCTGGGGCCAACGTCCTGACTTTC,CASNPVGSTSGANVLTF
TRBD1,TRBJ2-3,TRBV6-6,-,TGTGCCAGCACTCCTTCGACAGGGGTCACAGATACGCAGTATTTT,CASTPSTGVTDTQYF
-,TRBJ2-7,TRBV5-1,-,TGCGCCAGCGGTAATCAGGGCTACGAGCAGTACTTC,CASGNQGYEQYF
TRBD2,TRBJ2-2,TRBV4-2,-,TGTGCCAGCAGCCAAGATGTTCGAGCGGTATTAGCGGGGACCACCGGGGAGCTGTTTTTT,CASSQDVRAVLAGTTGELFF
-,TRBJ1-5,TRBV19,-,TGTGCCAGTAGTATCGGGCCAGGGCGTCCTAATCAGCCCCAGCATTTT,CASSIGPGRPNQPQHF
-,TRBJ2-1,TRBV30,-,TGTGCCTGGAGTCGCATGACTGCGGGTGAGCAGTTCTTC,CAWSRMTAGEQFF
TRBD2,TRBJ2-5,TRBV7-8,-,TGTGCCAGCAGACCACCGGGACTACCGCCCCAGGCCCAGTACTTC,CASRPPGLPPQAQYF
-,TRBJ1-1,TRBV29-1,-,TGCAGCGCCTGGGAGGGAGGCACTGAAGCTTTCTTT,CSAWEGGTEAFF
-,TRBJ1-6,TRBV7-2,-,TGTGCCAGCAGCCCTTATAATTCACCCCTCCACTTT,CASSPYNSPLHF
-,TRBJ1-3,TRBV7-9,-,TGTGCCAGCAGCTCCTCGGGATATAACACCATATATTTT,CASSSSGYNTIYF
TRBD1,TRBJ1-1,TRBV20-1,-,TGCAGTGCTGGGACAGCGAACGAAGCTTTCTTT,CSAGTANEAFF